This T cell receptor beta chain came from a study of human T cells and chemical hapten exposure. About the research overall: Women made up most patients, who had alopecia areata, totalis or universalis.

General observations from the study: Since the donors had alopecia, their immune response may not be the same as that of healthy people.

TCRdb fed the RACE reads into MiXCR, producing one record per CDR3 protein. This sample has more than 300,000 distinct CDR3 sequences, with around 5.5% found just once. Time point in this sample: pre-sensitization, week 0. Treatment denoted: therapeutic diphenylcyclopropenone sensitization with weekly scalp DPC. Donors were 18 to 70-year-old alopecia patients suitable for DPC. In germline, CDR1 is MGHDK, CDR2 SYGVNS. CDR3 length: 16 amino acids. Trimming took 3 bases from V and 4 from J; bases not matched to a gene: 7. About this clonotype: Its target is unknown.

The sequenced sample was whole blood, obtained in connection with sensitization to the hapten diphenylcyclopropenone (DPC). The V gene is TRBV25-1, the J gene TRBJ2-7; 12 bases match TRBD1. This clonotype was obtained from a woman aged 18 to 35 with alopecia areata. Some clones in this sample may be carry-over from other donors' samples. The CDR3 loop is CASSDWGDRGPYEQYF. CDR3 sequence (DNA): TGTGCCAGCAGTGACTGGGGGGACAGGGGGCCTTACGAGCAGTACTTC.